This passage covers 2 T cell receptor beta chains from one sample sequenced in a study of T cell responses to AZD1222 COVID-19 vaccine. TCRdb's copy holds only in-frame clones and misses some; the assay was immunoSEQ multiplex PCR. The sample lists about 160,000 clones, 80% to 90% occurring once. Sequencing was performed on peripheral blood, taken on day 0 of AZD1222 vaccination. These receptors were taken from an adult in good health.

The chain employs TRBV5-1 and TRBJ2-2, with D possibly being TRBD2 (5 bases). CDR1 is SGHRS and CDR2 is YFSETQ in the germline V gene. Between the trimmed V and J ends, which lost 4 bases and 0 bases, there was a span of 10 bases. CDR3 size: 15 residues. CDR3 amino acids: CASSPERPNTGELFF. CDR3 nucleotide sequence: TGCGCCAGCAGCCCAGAGCGGCCGAACACCGGGGAGCTGTTTTTT. Looking up the rest from reference TRBV5-1 and TRBJ2-2 gives the full variable domain: KAGVTQTPRYLIKTRGQQVTLSCSPISGHRSVSWYQQTPGQGLQFLFEYFSETQRNKGNFPGRFSGRQFSNSRSEMNVSTLELGDSALYLCASSPERPNTGELFFGEGSRLTVL.

The chain uses TRBV27 and TRBJ2-2; unclear D gene. Germline lookup yields CDR1 MNHEY and CDR2 SMNVEV (reference sequence). Trimming removed 6 bases at V and 0 bases at J, with 11 bases between. CDR3 length: 15 residues. This chain's CDR3 is CASSPDGTNTGELFF. CDR3 in DNA: TGTGCCAGCAGCCCTGACGGCACGAACACCGGGGAGCTGTTTTTT.